Listed below are T cell receptor beta chains from one sample, sequenced in a study of cytotoxic CD8 clonotypes in ibrutinib-treated CLL. The protocol was immunoSEQ multiplex PCR, while the TCRdb copy is restricted to in-frame clones and leaves out a portion. This repertoire shows approximately 48,000 clones, roughly 57% found once; its top ten account for approximately 32%. The sample consisted of PBMCs, taken after 12 months of ibrutinib treatment. Receptors were obtained from a human donor with chronic lymphocytic leukemia. CDR3s include the opening cysteine and the closing phenylalanine or tryptophan. Each record gives: D gene, V gene, clone size, J gene, CDR3 DNA, CDR3 protein. The D gene is left open where the match is weak. Some rows have no size entry. The others give once, few or many, or a class for an expanded clone.

-	TRBV7-2	few	TRBJ1-2	TGTGCCAGCAGCTCCGGCTATACCTTTGGCTATGGCTACACCTTC	CASSSGYTFGYGYTF
TRBD1	TRBV5-1	-	TRBJ2-7	TGCGCCAGCAGCTCGGGACAGGGGGCTCTATACGAGCAGTACTTC	CASSSGQGALYEQYF
-	TRBV28	-	TRBJ1-2	TGTGCCAGCAGTTCAAGGGTGGGCTACACCTTC	CASSSRVGYTF
-	TRBV23-1	-	TRBJ1-2	TGCGCCAGCAGACCCCCGTTGGGCTATGGCTACACCTTC	CASRPPLGYGYTF
TRBD1	TRBV2	few	TRBJ2-7	TGTGCCAGCAGTTGGGACAGCTCCTACGAGCAGTACTTC	CASSWDSSYEQYF
-	TRBV10-2	-	TRBJ2-7	TGCGCCAGCAGTGCCCGAAGGTCCCTCGAGCAGTACTTC	CASSARRSLEQYF
-	TRBV6-1	few	TRBJ1-5	TGTGCCAGCAGTGCCGGGGGCCGCCAGCCCCAGCATTTT	CASSAGGRQPQHF
TRBD1	TRBV11-1	-	TRBJ2-7	TGTGCCAGCAGGTCGGGACAGGGGGCGCTCCACGAGCAGTACTTC	CASRSGQGALHEQYF
-	TRBV2	-	TRBJ2-3	TGTGCCAGCAGTGGACGGCGGGGCACAGATACGCAGTATTTT	CASSGRRGTDTQYF
-	TRBV15	-	TRBJ1-5	TGTGCCACCAGCAGGGCTTTGACAGGCCCCGGAGGGCATTTT	CATSRALTGPGGHF
TRBD2	TRBV5-1	many	TRBJ2-7	TGCGCCAGCAGCTTGACTAGCGGGAGCCCGAGCTCCTACGAGCAGTACTTC	CASSLTSGSPSSYEQYF
TRBD1	TRBV19	few	TRBJ1-5	TGTGCCGTGGGACAGGGACCCTCTCAGCCCCAGCATTTT	CAVGQGPSQPQHF
-	TRBV11-2	-	TRBJ1-3	TGTGCCAGCAGCCCGACGGCGGGGGCGGGAAACACCATATATTTT	CASSPTAGAGNTIYF
-	TRBV27	few	TRBJ1-2	TGTGCCAGCAGTTTACCGACAGGACAAGGCTACACCTTC	CASSLPTGQGYTF
TRBD1	TRBV18	once	TRBJ2-5	TGTGCCAGCTCACTACTTTTGACAGGGGGACAAGAGACCCAGTACTTC	CASSLLLTGGQETQYF
TRBD2	TRBV5-1	-	TRBJ2-6	TGCGCCAGCAGGTCGGGAGGGACTGGGGCCAACGTCCTGACTTTC	CASRSGGTGANVLTF
TRBD2	TRBV6-1	-	TRBJ2-1	TGTGCATCTAGCGGGAAACCCTACAATGAGCAGTTCTTC	CASSGKPYNEQFF
-	TRBV4-1	-	TRBJ1-5	TGCGCCAGCAGCCAGGGAACGACAGGAACGCCCCAGCATTTT	CASSQGTTGTPQHF
-	TRBV5-6	few	TRBJ2-7	TGTGCCAGCAGCTTGGATTCGGGGACCAACGAGCAGTACTTC	CASSLDSGTNEQYF
-	TRBV7-9	-	TRBJ1-2	TGTGCCAGCTCAAAGGAACCCTATGGCTACACCTTC	CASSKEPYGYTF
-	TRBV14	few	TRBJ1-1	TGTGCCAGCAGCCCCGAGGGGGAAATATGGCACACTGAAGCTTTCTTT	CASSPEGEIWHTEAFF
TRBD1	TRBV15	-	TRBJ1-4	TGTGCCACCAGCAGACTGACAGGGGAGAATGAAAAACTGTTTTTT	CATSRLTGENEKLFF
-	TRBV5-8	-	TRBJ2-5	TGTGCCAGCAGCTTGGCGGGGGCCCAAGAGACCCAGTACTTC	CASSLAGAQETQYF
TRBD1	TRBV28	-	TRBJ1-2	TGTGCCAGCAGTTTCGCGTCTCCCGCCGGGGCGGGACAGGGCGGTGGCTACACCTTC	CASSFASPAGAGQGGGYTF
-	TRBV27	-	TRBJ1-5	TGTGCCAGCGGACACAGGGGCAATCAGCCCCAGCATTTT	CASGHRGNQPQHF
TRBD2	TRBV28	-	TRBJ2-5	TGTGCCAGCAGCAAGACTAGCGGGAGTATAAAGACCCAGTACTTC	CASSKTSGSIKTQYF
TRBD2	TRBV25-1	-	TRBJ2-7	TGTGCCAGCAGGAATGGCGGGGGAGGGAGATTCTACGAGCAGTACTTC	CASRNGGGGRFYEQYF
TRBD2	TRBV5-4	-	TRBJ2-1	TGTGCCAGCACCTTGAGCGGGAAGGGTGAGCAGTTCTTC	CASTLSGKGEQFF
TRBD2	TRBV28	-	TRBJ2-1	TGTGCCAGCAGCCCACAACTAGCGGGTAATAATGAGCAGTTCTTC	CASSPQLAGNNEQFF
-	TRBV27	-	TRBJ2-6	TGTGCCAGCAGTTTAGTCGGGCTAGCGAGGGGGGCCAACGTCCTGACTTTC	CASSLVGLARGANVLTF
TRBD2	TRBV29-1	-	TRBJ2-3	TGCAGCGTTCGGAGCGGGAGTAACACAGATACGCAGTATTTT	CSVRSGSNTDTQYF
-	TRBV7-6	-	TRBJ2-7	TGTGCCAGCAGCTTAGATCACAACACGTACGAGCAGTACTTC	CASSLDHNTYEQYF
TRBD1	TRBV9	few	TRBJ2-7	TGTGCCAGCAGCGTAGGGACAGGGGATTACTCCTACGAGCAGTACTTC	CASSVGTGDYSYEQYF
TRBD2	TRBV5-1	-	TRBJ2-2	TGCGCCAGCACGCCGACTAGCGGGACCACCGGGGAGCTGTTTTTT	CASTPTSGTTGELFF
-	TRBV7-8	-	TRBJ1-1	TGTGCCAGCGTTTCACAGGGTCGGATGAACACTGAAGCTTTCTTT	CASVSQGRMNTEAFF
-	TRBV15	-	TRBJ1-4	TGTGCCACCAGCAGAGTTCAGGGAAAACTGTTTTTT	CATSRVQGKLFF
TRBD1	TRBV5-6	few	TRBJ2-5	TGTGCCAGCACCCAGACAGGGGAAGAGACCCAGTACTTC	CASTQTGEETQYF
TRBD1	TRBV19	many	TRBJ1-1	TGTGCCAGTAGTGCAACAGGGGGCGACACTGAAGCTTTCTTT	CASSATGGDTEAFF
TRBD1	TRBV14	few	TRBJ2-7	TGTGCCAGCAGCGCACAGGGGGCATTTTACGAGCAGTACTTC	CASSAQGAFYEQYF
-	TRBV19	-	TRBJ1-1	TGTGCCAGCGCACCCCCCGGAACTGAAGCTTTCTTT	CASAPPGTEAFF
TRBD1	TRBV11-2	few	TRBJ1-1	TGTGCCAGCAGTCGACAGGGCCACATGAACACTGAAGCTTTCTTT	CASSRQGHMNTEAFF